This T cell receptor beta chain stems from a study of T cell responses to AZD1222 COVID-19 vaccine. Notes on this clone: Antigen specificity is unknown.

The CDR3 spans 19 residues. V lost 2 bases and J lost 0; bases outside the gene matches: 11. CDR1 is SGHAT, CDR2 FQNNGV, per germline. Regarding the study as a whole: White British ancestry dominated among donors, who included more females, and clonal diversity was possibly underestimated.

Produced via immunoSEQ multiplex PCR; TCRdb's table is partial and in-frame only. The data show fewer than 110,000 clones, more than 75% seen once. This clonotype was sampled from an adult in good health. The sequenced sample was peripheral blood, obtained on day 0 of AZD1222 vaccination. V usage is TRBV11-2 and J usage is TRBJ2-2, with 8 nucleotides matching TRBD2. The CDR3 DNA is TGTGCCAGCAGCTTACGTAGCGGGGCGCTCTTTACGAACACCGGGGAGCTGTTTTTT. Residues: CASSLRSGALFTNTGELFF. Filled out from reference TRBV11-2 and TRBJ2-2, the complete variable domain reads EAGVAQSPRYKIIEKRQSVAFWCNPISGHATLYWYQQILGQGPKLLIQFQNNGVVDDSQLPKDRFSAERLKGVDSTLKIQPAKLEDSAVYLCASSLRSGALFTNTGELFFGEGSRLTVL.